The next 5 T cell receptor beta chains were all read from a single sample in a study of T cell repertoires in cytomegalovirus infection. Antigens for these TCRs are unknown. TCRdb re-called the reads with MiXCR, one entry per CDR3 protein. The data contain 55,000 to 70,000 distinct CDR3 sequences, 25% to 40% of them singletons. Sequencing used PBMCs, sequenced either directly or after in vitro stimulation (not recorded which). These receptors were collected from a human donor in good health (CMV status not recorded). Some clones in this sample may be carry-over from other donors' samples.

The chain links TRBV2 to TRBJ1-2, with D maybe TRBD1 (5 bases). The V end was cut by 4 bases, the J end by 0 bases, with 15 bases between. The CDR3 contains 16 residues. Germline V gene data show CDR1 as SNHLY and CDR2 as FYNNEI. CDR3 region: CASSVSGALTNYGYTF. The DNA of the CDR3 is TGTGCCAGCAGTGTGTCCGGGGCCCTAACTAACTATGGCTACACCTTC.

This rearrangement joins TRBV19 to TRBJ2-1; TRBD2 matches 11 bases. The CDR3 totals 16 residues. Germline values: CDR1 LNHDA, CDR2 SQIVND (reference sequence). The trim removed 6 bases at V and 0 bases at J, leaving 4 bases unmatched. In nucleotides, the CDR3 is TGTGCCAGTAGGGGACTAGCGGCAAGCTCCTACAATGAGCAGTTCTTC. Its translation: CASRGLAASSYNEQFF. Variable domain in full (rest from reference TRBV19 and TRBJ2-1): DGGITQSPKYLFRKEGQNVTLSCEQNLNHDAMYWYRQDPGQGLRLIYYSQIVNDFQKGDIAEGYSVSREKKESFPLTVTSAQKNPTAFYLCASRGLAASSYNEQFFGPGTRLTVL.

V gene TRBV7-9 combines with J gene TRBJ2-1; D is unresolved. The CDR3 sequence is 13 residues long. Between the trimmed V and J ends, which lost 3 bases and 6 bases, there was a span of 9 bases. Germline V gives CDR1 SEHNR, CDR2 FQNEAQ (reference sequence). The CDR3 here is CASSFPSTNEQFF. DNA of the CDR3: TGTGCCAGCAGCTTCCCCTCAACCAATGAGCAGTTCTTC.

The genes are TRBV20-1 and TRBJ2-1, with D unresolved. Looked up from germline, CDR1 is DFQATT and CDR2 is SNEGSKA (reference sequence). The CDR3 is made up of 13 amino acids. The V end was cut by 6 bases, the J end by 0 bases, with 9 bases between. The CDR3 nucleotides are TGCAGTGCATTAGGAAGCTCCTACAATGAGCAGTTCTTC. Translation gives CSALGSSYNEQFF.

The chain uses TRBV18 and TRBJ1-5, with 7 bases identical to TRBD1. Germline-derived CDR1 and CDR2 are KGHSH and LQKENI. CDR3 length equals 15 residues. The V segment lost 4 bases and the J segment 1 base; nucleotides outside the gene matches: 4. In DNA, the CDR3 is TGTGCCAGCTCACTGGACAGGATAAGCAATCAGCCCCAGCATTTT. This encodes CASSLDRISNQPQHF.